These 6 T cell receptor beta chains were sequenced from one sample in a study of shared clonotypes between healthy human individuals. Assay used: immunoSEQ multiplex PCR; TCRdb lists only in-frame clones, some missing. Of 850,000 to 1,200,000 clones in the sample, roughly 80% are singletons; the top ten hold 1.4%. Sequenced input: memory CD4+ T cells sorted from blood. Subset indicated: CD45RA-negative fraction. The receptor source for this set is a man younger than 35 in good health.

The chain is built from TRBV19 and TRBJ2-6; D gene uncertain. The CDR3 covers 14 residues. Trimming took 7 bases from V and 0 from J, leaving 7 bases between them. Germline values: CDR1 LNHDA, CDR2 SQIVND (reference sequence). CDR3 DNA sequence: TGTGCCAGTACAAAGGTCTCTGGGGCCAACGTCCTGACTTTC. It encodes CASTKVSGANVLTF.

CDR3 amino acids: CASSLGALNSPLHF. CDR3 sequence (DNA): TGCGCCAGCAGCCTCGGGGCTCTTAATTCACCCCTCCACTTT. The chain employs TRBV4-3 and TRBJ1-6, with D possibly being TRBD1 (5 bases). Trimming shortened V by 4 bases and J by 6 bases, and 10 bases separated the two germline ends. Germline V gives CDR1 LGHNA, CDR2 YSLEER. The CDR3 contains 14 residues.

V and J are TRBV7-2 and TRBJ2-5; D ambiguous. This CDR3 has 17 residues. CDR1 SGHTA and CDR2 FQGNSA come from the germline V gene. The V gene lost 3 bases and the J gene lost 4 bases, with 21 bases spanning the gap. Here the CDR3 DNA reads TGTGCCAGCAGCTTCGCAGGCCGGGTGGCCCGGGTAGAGACCCAGTACTTC. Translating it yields CASSFAGRVARVETQYF.

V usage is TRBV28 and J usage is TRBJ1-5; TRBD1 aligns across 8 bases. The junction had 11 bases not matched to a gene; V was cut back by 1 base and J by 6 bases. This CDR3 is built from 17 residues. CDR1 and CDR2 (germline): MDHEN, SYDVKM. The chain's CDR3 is CASSLSAIRGQGQPQHF. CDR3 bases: TGTGCCAGCAGTTTATCAGCCATCAGGGGGCAGGGTCAGCCCCAGCATTTT.

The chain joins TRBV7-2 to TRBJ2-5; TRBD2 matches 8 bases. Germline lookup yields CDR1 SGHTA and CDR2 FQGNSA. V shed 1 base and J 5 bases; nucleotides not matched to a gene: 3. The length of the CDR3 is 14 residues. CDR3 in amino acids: CASSLDGRGETQYF. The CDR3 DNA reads TGTGCCAGCAGCTTAGACGGGAGGGGGGAGACCCAGTACTTC.

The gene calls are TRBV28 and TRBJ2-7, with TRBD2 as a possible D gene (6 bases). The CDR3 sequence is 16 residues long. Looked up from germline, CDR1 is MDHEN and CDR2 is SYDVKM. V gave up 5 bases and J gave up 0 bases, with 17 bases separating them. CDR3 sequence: CASSRAWGESSYEQYF. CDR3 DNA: TGTGCCAGCAGTAGGGCCTGGGGGGAGAGCTCCTACGAGCAGTACTTC.